This T cell receptor beta chain was identified during a study of OX40 agonist ivuxolimab in advanced cancers. Study as a whole: At doses from 0.01 to 10 mg/kg, patients were given intravenous ivuxolimab every 2 weeks. General study results and limits: The mean number of expanded clones was higher in CD8+ T cells than in CD4+.

The ends were cut back, 3 bases at V and 6 bases at J, with 14 bases in the middle. The CDR3 loop spans 14 amino acids. CDR1 is LNHDA, CDR2 SQIVND, per germline (reference sequence). The method was immunoSEQ multiplex PCR; TCRdb's version includes in-frame clones alone and lacks a portion of them. The sample carries about 54,000 clones, 85% to 95% recorded once. Remarks on this clone: Its antigen remains unidentified.

Here the sequenced sample was CD4+ or CD8+ T cells sorted from blood, taken in a trial of the OX40 agonist ivuxolimab. This chain uses TRBV19 with TRBJ1-1; D call uncertain. This clonotype was obtained from an adult with an advanced solid tumor such as melanoma, head and neck, liver or kidney cancer. The CDR3 DNA follows: TGTGCCAGTAGTATCTTACAGCCCAGCGCTGAAGCTTTCTTT. Its translation is CASSILQPSAEAFF.